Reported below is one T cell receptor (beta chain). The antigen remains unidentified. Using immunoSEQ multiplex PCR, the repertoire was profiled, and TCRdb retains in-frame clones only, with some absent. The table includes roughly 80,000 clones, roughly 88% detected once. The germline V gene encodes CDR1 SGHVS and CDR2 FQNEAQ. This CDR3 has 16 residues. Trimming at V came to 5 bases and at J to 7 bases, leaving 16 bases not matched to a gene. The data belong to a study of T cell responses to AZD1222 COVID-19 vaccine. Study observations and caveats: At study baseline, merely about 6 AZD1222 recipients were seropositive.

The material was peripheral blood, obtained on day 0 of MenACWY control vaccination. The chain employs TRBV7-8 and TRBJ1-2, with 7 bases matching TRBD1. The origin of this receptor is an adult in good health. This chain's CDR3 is CASSQISGQVSRGYTF. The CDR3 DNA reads TGTGCCAGCAGCCAAATTAGCGGACAGGTTTCTCGTGGCTACACCTTC.